The 24 T cell receptor beta chains given below trace back to one sample, sequenced in a study of T cell repertoires in cytomegalovirus infection. These receptors' targets are unknown. MiXCR, applied by TCRdb to the reads, yields one record per CDR3 protein. The table includes fewer than 1,000,000 distinct CDR3 sequences, approximately 32% detected once. This material consisted of cultured CD8+ T cells from PBMCs, taken from culture after CMV antigen stimulation. The source is a human donor in good health (CMV status not recorded). Some clones in this sample may be carry-over from other donors' samples.

This chain links TRBV29-1 with TRBJ2-1; TRBD2 matches 11 bases. Trimming cost V 3 bases and J 7 bases; bases outside gene matches: 8. From germline, CDR1 is SQVTM and CDR2 ANQGSEA. The CDR3 is 15 amino acids. DNA for the CDR3: TGCAGCGTTGAGGGGGGATTAGCGGGGGGGAATGAGCAGTTCTTC. Translating it yields CSVEGGLAGGNEQFF.

The chain carries TRBV29-1 and TRBJ1-2; the D gene is possibly TRBD1 (6 bases). This CDR3 spans 12 amino acids. The V gene lost 5 bases and the J gene lost 6 bases, with 13 bases spanning the gap. CDR1 and CDR2 from the germline V gene are SQVTM and ANQGSEA. The CDR3: CSVWRTADGYTF. The CDR3 DNA reads as TGCAGCGTTTGGAGGACAGCGGATGGCTACACCTTC.

The chain is built from TRBV12-3 or TRBV12-4 and TRBJ1-1; perhaps TRBD1 as D (5 bases). The CDR3 runs to 13 residues. Trimming took 8 bases from V and 5 from J, leaving 15 bases between them. The CDR3 sequence: CASHSGGGTEAFF. As DNA, the CDR3 is TGTGCCAGCCATTCCGGGGGGGGAACTGAAGCTTTCTTT.

The chain couples TRBV7-9 to TRBJ1-2; TRBD1 matches 8 bases. Trimming at V came to 3 bases and at J to 6 bases, leaving 15 bases not matched to a gene. This CDR3 region has 17 residues. The germline CDR1 and CDR2 sequences are SEHNR and FQNEAQ (reference sequence). This CDR3 is CASSLVTGAARVDGYTF. The DNA for the CDR3 is TGTGCCAGCAGCTTGGTGACAGGGGCCGCTCGGGTGGATGGCTACACCTTC.

This clonotype was counted a few times. The gene calls are TRBV12-5 and TRBJ2-1; D possibly uses TRBD1 or TRBD2 (5 bases each). The V gene's germline CDR1 is LGHNT and CDR2 FRNRAP. The CDR3 extends over 13 amino acids. Trimming stripped 6 bases from V and 4 bases from J, with 10 bases between. The CDR3 DNA sequence: TGTGCTAGTGGCCCGGGGACGTACAATGAGCAGTTCTTC. Its translation: CASGPGTYNEQFF.

This rearrangement joins TRBV11-2 to TRBJ2-3, with D possibly TRBD2 on 5 matching bases. Per the germline V gene, CDR1 is SGHAT and CDR2 is FQNNGV. Deletions cut 5 bases from V and 0 bases from J, with 15 bases between. The CDR3 is 16 residues long. In nucleotides, the CDR3 is TGTGCCAGCAGCCGAGGGAGAGGTGGTAGCACAGATACGCAGTATTTT. It yields the protein CASSRGRGGSTDTQYF. Drawing the rest from reference TRBV11-2 and TRBJ2-3, the complete variable domain is EAGVAQSPRYKIIEKRQSVAFWCNPISGHATLYWYQQILGQGPKLLIQFQNNGVVDDSQLPKDRFSAERLKGVDSTLKIQPAKLEDSAVYLCASSRGRGGSTDTQYFGPGTRLTVL.

The V call is TRBV15, the J call TRBJ2-3; D not resolved. This CDR3 is 16 amino acids long. V gave up 5 bases and J gave up 4 bases, with 19 bases separating them. CDR1 LNHNV and CDR2 YYDKDF come from the germline V gene (reference sequence). CDR3: CATSGSSGPTPDTQYF. CDR3 nucleotides: TGTGCCACCAGCGGGTCTTCGGGTCCCACTCCAGATACGCAGTATTTT.

This clonotype has ten or more counts. The gene calls are TRBV6-6 and TRBJ1-2; D call uncertain. The V gene lost 0 bases and the J gene lost 8 bases, with 19 bases spanning the gap. Per the germline V gene, CDR1 is MNHNY and CDR2 is SVGAGI (reference sequence). The CDR3 runs to 16 residues. The CDR3 DNA reads TGTGCCAGCAGTTACTCGAACGGCCAGGACCTATGGGGCTACACCTTC. It codes for CASSYSNGQDLWGYTF.

The chain couples TRBV5-6 to TRBJ2-1; D possibly corresponds to TRBD1 (5 bases). Germline loops: CDR1 SGHDT, CDR2 YYEEEE. Trimming pared 3 bases from V and 6 bases from J, leaving 13 bases between. The CDR3 length is 14 residues. The CDR3 loop is CASSYPGYINEQFF. The CDR3 bases are TGTGCCAGCAGCTACCCAGGGTACATCAATGAGCAGTTCTTC.

J is TRBJ2-7 and V is TRBV7-9; D is possibly TRBD1 or TRBD2 (5 bases each). V lost 0 bases, J lost 3 bases, and 15 bases lay in between. The germline gives CDR1 SEHNR, CDR2 FQNEAQ (reference sequence). CDR3 size: 16 residues. Here the CDR3 DNA reads TGTGCCAGCAGCTTAGCCCAGGGTCTTGGGAGCTACGAGCAGTACTTC. It yields the protein CASSLAQGLGSYEQYF.

Note on this clonotype: Germline is not matched at one junction end, which may reflect a read error. The J gene is TRBJ2-2, the V gene TRBV28; possible D gene TRBD1, 5 bases. Germline V gives CDR1 MDHEN, CDR2 SYDVKM. This CDR3 is 15 amino acids long. The CDR3 reads CASSLPGSNTRELFF. The CDR3 DNA reads TGTGCCAGCAGTTTACCAGGGTCGAACACCAGGGAGCTGTTTTTT.

This clonotype has more than one count but fewer than ten. The rearrangement uses TRBV11-2 and TRBJ1-1, with 9 positions matching TRBD1. CDR3 size: 17 residues. Germline trimming cut 2 bases from V and 2 bases from J; bases unmatched to any gene: 9. Germline values: CDR1 SGHAT, CDR2 FQNNGV. The CDR3 bases are TGTGCCAGCAGCTTATGGTCCGGACAGGGGCTAAACACTGAAGCTTTCTTT. This gives the protein CASSLWSGQGLNTEAFF.

The genes are TRBV4-3 and TRBJ1-2; 12 positions match TRBD1. The germline gives CDR1 LGHNA, CDR2 YSLEER. The junction had 5 bases not matched to a gene; V was cut back by 2 bases and J by 7 bases. The CDR3 sequence is 15 residues long. For the CDR3, the DNA is TGCGCCAGCAGCCAAACGGGACAGGGGGCGCTTGGCTACACCTTC. Its protein is CASSQTGQGALGYTF.

This chain links TRBV7-9 with TRBJ1-5; unclear D gene. V was trimmed by 5 bases and J by 3 bases, leaving 11 bases between them. In germline, CDR1 is SEHNR, CDR2 FQNEAQ (reference sequence). The length of the CDR3 is 14 residues. CDR3 loop: CASSEGGNNQPQHF. DNA for the CDR3: TGTGCCAGCAGCGAGGGAGGGAACAATCAGCCCCAGCATTTT.

This clonotype was detected only a few times. The V and J genes are TRBV6-2 or TRBV6-3 and TRBJ2-7, with 8 bases identical to TRBD1. CDR3 length: 14 residues. Germline V CDR1 and CDR2: MNHEY, SVGEGT. Losses at the gene ends were 6 bases for V and 0 bases for J; bases not matched to a gene: 4. The DNA of the CDR3 is TGTGCCAGCAGCTTGACAGGGGACTCCTACGAGCAGTACGTC. Its protein product is CASSLTGDSYEQYV.

This clonotype was recorded at least ten times. This chain links TRBV7-9 with TRBJ2-7; D gene ambiguous. With 4 bases removed from V and 3 bases from J, the gap between germline ends came to 7 bases. The CDR3 runs to 12 residues. Per germline, CDR1 SEHNR and CDR2 FQNEAQ (reference sequence). CDR3 loop: CASSYDGYEQYV. CDR3 nucleotide sequence: TGTGCCAGCAGCTATGACGGCTACGAGCAGTACGTC.

V gene TRBV4-1 combines with J gene TRBJ2-7; 12 positions match TRBD1. Trimming took 3 bases from V and 7 from J; bases not matched to a gene: 7. The germline CDR1 and CDR2 sequences are MGHRA and YSYEKL. The CDR3 is made up of 15 amino acids. Written as DNA, the CDR3 is TGCGCCAGCAGCCACTGGGACAGGGGGCAAGGGGAGCAGTACTTC. Its translation: CASSHWDRGQGEQYF.

This clonotype was seen a few times. This rearrangement joins TRBV6-1 to TRBJ2-4; D unclear. Trimming left V 4 bases short and J 0 bases short, with 7 bases between. Germline V gene lookup returns CDR1 MNHNS and CDR2 SASEGT. CDR3 length: 14 residues. CDR3 protein: CASSAVLAKNIQYF. The CDR3 DNA reads as TGTGCCAGCAGTGCGGTACTAGCCAAAAACATTCAGTACTTC.

This clonotype was recorded a few times. J is TRBJ2-1 and V is TRBV6-5; 9 bases agree with TRBD2. CDR1 and CDR2 (germline): MNHEY, SVGAGI. This CDR3 is 16 amino acids long. V gave up 7 bases and J gave up 9 bases; unmatched junction bases: 16. CDR3 coding DNA: TGTGCCAGCACCTTACTGGCGGGGGGGCCGGGCAGTGAGCAGTTCTTC. Residues: CASTLLAGGPGSEQFF.

This clonotype was seen a few times. The V gene is TRBV4-1, the J gene TRBJ2-5, with 16 nucleotides matching TRBD2. CDR1 and CDR2 (germline): MGHRA, YSYEKL. The CDR3 totals 17 residues. V shed 4 bases and J 2 bases; nucleotides not matched to a gene: 4. CDR3 protein: CASSPGLAGGKQETQYF. The CDR3 nucleotides read TGCGCCAGCAGCCCGGGACTAGCGGGGGGGAAGCAAGAGACCCAGTACTTC.

V gene TRBV5-1 combines with J gene TRBJ2-5; D remains ambiguous. The CDR3 has 13 residues. CDR1 is SGHRS, CDR2 YFSETQ, per germline. Trimming shortened V by 1 base and J by 5 bases, and 9 bases separated the two germline ends. The CDR3 here is CASSLIDAETQYF. The CDR3 DNA sequence: TGCGCCAGCAGCTTGATAGACGCGGAGACCCAGTACTTC.

In this sample, this clonotype turned up many times. The chain employs TRBV7-6 and TRBJ2-1; D is possibly TRBD1 (6 bases). V was shortened by 0 bases and J by 8 bases, with 11 bases between the two germline ends. Germline-derived CDR1 and CDR2 are SGHVS and FNYEAQ. The CDR3 runs to 14 residues. In DNA form, the CDR3 reads TGTGCCAGCAGCTTAGCCCCAGGGGCGGATGAGCAGTTCTTC. Translation gives CASSLAPGADEQFF.

This chain links TRBV7-9 with TRBJ2-5; maybe TRBD2 (5 bases). The CDR3 sequence is 16 residues long. The V gene lost 5 bases and the J gene lost 4 bases, with 20 bases spanning the gap. Germline V lookup: CDR1 SEHNR, CDR2 FQNEAQ (reference sequence). CDR3: CASSPRTGWTAETQYF. The CDR3 DNA follows: TGTGCCAGCAGCCCCCGGACGGGGTGGACGGCAGAGACCCAGTACTTC. Full variable domain (remainder filled in from reference TRBV7-9 and TRBJ2-5): DTGVSQNPRHKITKRGQNVTFRCDPISEHNRLYWYRQTLGQGPEFLTYFQNEAQLEKSRLLSDRFSAERPKGSFSTLEIQRTEQGDSAMYLCASSPRTGWTAETQYFGPGTRLLVL.

Many counts were recorded for this clonotype. The gene calls are TRBV7-2 and TRBJ2-7; D may correspond to TRBD1 or TRBD2 (5 bases each). Germline V gene sequence: CDR1 SGHTA, CDR2 FQGNSA. The CDR3 length is 14 residues. V gave up 5 bases and J gave up 2 bases, with 13 bases separating them. CDR3 protein: CASSPGSSAYEQYV. The CDR3, as DNA: TGTGCCAGCAGCCCAGGGAGTTCGGCCTACGAGCAGTACGTC.